This T cell receptor beta chain is drawn from a study of molecular identifiers for immune sequencing clone quantification. On this clonotype itself: Its antigen is currently unknown.

TCRdb independently ran MiXCR on the PCR reads; one entry per CDR3 protein. The sample includes approximately 93,000 distinct CDR3 sequences, approximately 23% of them seen just once. Naive CD8 sequencing libraries were generated from roughly 20,000 to 1,000,000 sorted cells, with 10%, 30% or 50% RNA as input. Naive CD8 T cells, phenotype CD8+CD4-CCR7+CD45RA+, were sorted. The CDR3 is 15 residues long. With 2 bases removed from V and 2 bases from J, the gap between germline ends came to 14 bases. Germline CDR1 SGHRS, CDR2 YFSETQ. Study-wide results and limits: Clones of above 20 RNA copies carried over 98% of effector molecules; in naive cells they carried under 1%.

The TCR sequence derives from a human donor in good health. Some libraries in this study had Jurkat cell RNA spiked in. The sequencing sample was made of naive CD8+ T cells from blood, with Jurkat cell RNA spiked in. Subset in this sample: FACS-sorted CD8+CD4-CCR7+CD45RA+ naive T cells. This chain joins TRBV5-1 and TRBJ2-7, with a tentative D call TRBD2 (6 bases). DNA of the CDR3: TGCGCCAGCAGCTTCGCCCAGGGAGGCGCCTACGAGCAGTACTTC. As protein: CASSFAQGGAYEQYF.